The next 15 T cell receptor beta chains were all read from a single sample in a study of T cells in Graves' hyperthyroidism and ophthalmopathy. From RNA transcripts, TCR beta CDR3 regions were amplified. First-round RT-PCR of the TCR CDR3 relied on the HTBI primer set. TCRdb analysed the multiplex PCR reads with MiXCR anew, one entry per CDR3 protein. The repertoire includes hundreds of thousands of distinct CDR3 sequences, roughly 17% of them detected once, and around 19% sits in the top ten. The specimen sequenced was blood. These receptors all stem from a woman aged 18-30 years with Graves' hyperthyroidism.

J is TRBJ2-6 and V is TRBV7-2; D may be TRBD1 (6 bases). Germline CDR1 reads SGHTA; CDR2 reads FQGNSA. Trimming shortened V by 4 bases and J by 3 bases, and 19 bases separated the two germline ends. The CDR3 is 18 amino acids. For the CDR3, the DNA is TGTGCCAGCAGCTCTGACCTTAATACAGGGAATGGGGCCAACGTCCTGACTTTC. Amino acid sequence: CASSSDLNTGNGANVLTF. Supplemented by reference TRBV7-2 and TRBJ2-6, the full variable domain reads GAGVSQSPSNKVTEKGKDVELRCDPISGHTALYWYRQSLGQGLEFLIYFQGNSAPDKSGLPSDRFSAERTGGSVSTLTIQRTQQEDSAVYLCASSSDLNTGNGANVLTFGAGSRLTVL.

This clonotype occurred a few times. The CDR3 is CASSLTGTSINEQFF. The CDR3 bases are TGTGCCAGCAGCTTGACCGGGACTAGCATCAATGAGCAGTTCTTC. The chain recombines TRBV12-3 or TRBV12-4 with TRBJ2-1; 9 bases line up with TRBD2. The CDR3 has 15 amino acids. J gave up 6 bases and V 6 bases, and 9 bases lay outside the gene matches.

This clonotype was seen a few times. The chain has TRBV5-8 and TRBJ2-1; no definite D call. The V gene's germline CDR1 is SGHTS and CDR2 YDEGEE. Trimming removed 6 bases from V and 0 bases from J, with 10 bases in between. The CDR3 runs 14 residues. CDR3 protein: CASTRLSSYNEQFF. The CDR3 DNA sequence: TGTGCCAGCACGCGCCTGAGCTCCTACAATGAGCAGTTCTTC.

The chain uses TRBV18 and TRBJ2-3; 10 bases align to TRBD1. The CDR3 length is 15 residues. Losses at the gene ends were 0 bases for V and 6 bases for J; bases not matched to a gene: 3. Germline values: CDR1 KGHSH, CDR2 LQKENI. The chain's CDR3 is CASSPPDRGLDTQYF. The CDR3 coding sequence is TGTGCCAGCTCACCACCTGACAGGGGGCTGGATACGCAGTATTTT.

The chain uses TRBV10-3 and TRBJ2-7; 9 positions agree with TRBD1. This CDR3 is built from 15 residues. The V gene end was trimmed by 3 bases and the J gene end by 3 bases; junction bases not matched to a gene: 6. Germline-derived CDR1 and CDR2 are ENHRY and SYGVKD. The CDR3 is CAISDVGQGGYEQYF. DNA of the CDR3: TGTGCCATCAGTGATGTGGGACAGGGAGGCTACGAGCAGTACTTC.

This clonotype has a handful of counts. The chain is built from TRBV12-3 or TRBV12-4 and TRBJ2-7; TRBD2 matches 13 bases. The CDR3 has 16 residues. Trimming took 5 bases from V and 1 from J; bases not matched to a gene: 5. The CDR3 DNA follows: TGTGCCAGCAGTCCCGGGACTAGCGGGGTTTCCTACGAGCAGTACTTC. It encodes CASSPGTSGVSYEQYF.

This clonotype was found many times. This chain joins TRBV2 and TRBJ1-1; 8 bases fit TRBD1. The germline V gene encodes CDR1 SNHLY and CDR2 FYNNEI. J was trimmed by 6 bases and V by 7 bases; bases with no gene match: 4. CDR3 length: 12 residues. The CDR3, as DNA: TGTGCCAGCACAGGGGGCCCCCCTGAAGCTTTCTTT. Its translation: CASTGGPPEAFF. Complete variable domain (other parts from reference TRBV2 and TRBJ1-1): EPEVTQTPSHQVTQMGQEVILRCVPISNHLYFYWYRQILGQKVEFLVSFYNNEISEKSEIFDDQFSVERPDGSNFTLKIRSTKLEDSAMYFCASTGGPPEAFFGQGTRLTVV.

This clonotype was recorded many times. The V and J genes are TRBV10-3 and TRBJ2-7; D is uncertain. With 2 bases removed from V and 2 bases from J, the gap between germline ends came to 10 bases. CDR1 and CDR2 from the germline V gene are ENHRY and SYGVKD. This CDR3 has 14 residues. CDR3 bases: TGTGCCATCAGTGAGGACCTTCAGACCTACGAGCAGTACTTC. Its translation is CAISEDLQTYEQYF.

A few counts support this clonotype. CDR3 residues: CASSGGLAGGQDTDTQYF. CDR3 bases: TGTGCCAGCAGCGGCGGACTAGCGGGAGGGCAGGATACGGATACGCAGTATTTT. The V gene is TRBV13, the J gene TRBJ2-3; 15 nucleotides line up with TRBD2. V lost 5 bases, J lost 6 bases, and 12 bases stayed unmatched. The CDR3 contains 18 residues. Germline assignment: CDR1 PRHDT and CDR2 FYEKMQ (reference sequence).

This clonotype was observed at least ten times. The rearrangement joins TRBV13 to TRBJ2-7, with D uncertain. This CDR3 spans 15 amino acids. V was pared by 2 bases and J by 4 bases, with 15 bases between. The V gene's germline CDR1 is PRHDT and CDR2 FYEKMQ (reference sequence). The CDR3 region has the DNA TGTGCCAGCAGCTTAAGGCTCAGGATGGGGTACGAGCAGTACTTC. Its translation is CASSLRLRMGYEQYF.

This clonotype was counted at least ten times. V is TRBV15 and J is TRBJ2-3; 10 bases are shared with TRBD2. V lost 0 bases and J lost 2; bases outside the gene matches: 2. The CDR3 is 16 amino acids. The germline CDR1 and CDR2 sequences are LNHNV and YYDKDF (reference sequence). CDR3 nucleotide sequence: TGTGCCACCAGCAGAGAAACTAGCGGGGTCACAGATACGCAGTATTTT. Its translation is CATSRETSGVTDTQYF.

This clonotype was seen repeatedly, ten times or more. V usage is TRBV2 and J usage is TRBJ1-5, with 7 nucleotides matching TRBD1. The J segment lost 6 bases and the V segment lost 6 bases, leaving 8 bases of the junction unmatched. Looked up from germline, CDR1 is SNHLY and CDR2 is FYNNEI. This CDR3 contains 14 residues. CDR3 region: CASRMTGSGQPQHF. CDR3 nucleotide sequence: TGTGCCAGCAGAATGACAGGGTCGGGTCAGCCCCAGCATTTT.

V usage is TRBV10-3 and J usage is TRBJ1-6, with D maybe TRBD1 (6 bases). CDR3 length equals 13 residues. Germline V CDR1 and CDR2: ENHRY, SYGVKD. Deletions cut 2 bases from V and 10 bases from J, with 9 bases between. The CDR3 reads CAISEPQGSPLHF. CDR3 DNA sequence: TGTGCCATCAGTGAGCCACAGGGCTCACCCCTCCACTTT.

About this clonotype itself: A read error is possible here, since a much larger clone lies one base away. The chain joins TRBV7-9 to TRBJ2-5; D gene unclear. CDR1 and CDR2 (germline): SEHNR, FQNEAQ (reference sequence). This CDR3 is 13 amino acids long. Trimming removed 8 bases at V and 1 base at J, with 11 bases between. This CDR3 reads CASGETTQETQYF. CDR3 nucleotide sequence: TGTGCCAGCGGCGAGACAACCCAAGAGACCCAGTACTTC.

The chain has TRBV19 and TRBJ2-1; 7 bases agree with TRBD2. Looked up from germline, CDR1 is LNHDA and CDR2 is SQIVND (reference sequence). J was trimmed by 4 bases and V by 3 bases; bases with no gene match: 12. This CDR3 spans 17 amino acids. The CDR3 DNA follows: TGTGCCAGTAGTATGCGAGCGGGGAGGACGGGATACAATGAGCAGTTCTTC. This translates into CASSMRAGRTGYNEQFF.